Listed here is a single TCR beta chain. The data were obtained in a study of blood T cells in healthy people across ages. A second roughly 7 to 11 cycle PCR used barcoded and J-beta primers. In TCRdb, the 5' RACE reads were re-called with MiXCR into one record per CDR3 protein. The table shows some 920,000 distinct CDR3 sequences, with roughly 51% occurring only once. The V end lost 2 bases, the J end lost 1 base, and 5 bases lay between the germline ends. This CDR3 is built from 14 residues. This TCR came from a woman aged 60 to 75 in good health. What was sequenced was blood. This chain uses TRBV12-3 or TRBV12-4 with TRBJ2-2; D gene unclear. CDR3 amino acids: CASSLLVNTGELFF. The CDR3 DNA sequence: TGTGCCAGCAGTTTATTGGTGAACACCGGGGAGCTGTTTTTT.